The clone carrying this T cell receptor (beta chain) has just a few counts. Antigen unknown. The junction does not match germline at one end; this may be a read error. The CDR3 sequence is 14 residues long. Germline CDR1 reads KGHDR; CDR2 reads SFDVKD. These data come from a study of response to subunit inactivated influenza vaccine. TCRdb redid the calling of the RT-PCR reads with MiXCR, one entry per CDR3 protein. The sample yields 800,000 to 1,000,000 distinct CDR3 sequences, about 20% seen once. Notes on the study in general: It was suggested by the authors that few new T cells are recruited by each seasonal influenza vaccination.

Sequencing used PBMCs from blood, obtained less than 6 days after vaccination. This rearrangement joins TRBV24-1 to TRBJ2-2; 9 bases match TRBD2. This sequence originates from a man aged 50 to 60 who received an inactivated influenza vaccine. CDR3 sequence: CATSVSGTSSIMIF. CDR3 bases: TGTGCCACCAGTGTTTCCGGGACTAGCTCAATTATGATTTTT.